This TCR beta chain is drawn from a study of response to subunit inactivated influenza vaccine listed by TCRdb under 2018. About the study as a whole: Deep quantitative profiling of the T cell receptor repertoire was used in the study to follow responses to a trivalent subunit inactivated influenza vaccine. Overall study results and their limits: The authors proposed that each seasonal influenza vaccination may bring in only a limited number of new T cells.

The library was made by RT-PCR. TCRdb records Illumina HiSeq 2500 as the sequencer. TCRdb passed the public sequencing reads through fastp at Q25 and MiXCR, retaining productive beta sequences. Identical CDR3 protein sequences are pooled into one entry, listed with their most common genes and DNA. The sample records about 570,000 distinct CDR3 sequences, roughly 12% of which are singletons. 11% of the sample goes to the ten largest clones. Including cysteine and phenylalanine, the CDR3 has 14 amino acids. Just CDR3 DNA is preserved here, 42 bases in frame from base 1. The germline V and J ends show losses of 6 bases and 5 bases respectively, and no gene match explains 7 bases of the junction. In the germline V gene, CDR1 corresponds to MNHNS and CDR2 to SASEGT. This clonotype has just a few counts. Its binding antigen is unknown. Within one base of it there is no much larger clone, and no base qualities were kept.

This same sample was also taken into another study, of T cells expressing NK-cell markers. The second study reports: TCR beta cDNA libraries were prepared using 5'RACE template switching, which introduced a universal primer site and unique molecular identifiers. Three sorted T-cell subsets (CD3+CD56+NKG2C+, CD3+CD56+NKG2C- and CD3+CD56-NKG2C+) from several donors had their TCR beta-chain repertoires profiled. Among the eight sequenced donors, only one was HCMV-seronegative, while the other seven were HCMV-seropositive. In several experiments an anti-gammadeltaTCR antibody was added to restrict sorting to alphabetaTCR-expressing T cells. In six donors, the dominant CD3+CD56+NKG2C+ clonotypes were found to rank among the top 10 CD8+ clonotypes and to make up about 1.0-7.5% of CD8+ T cells. Those dominant clonotypes were again the most abundant among CD3+CD56-NKG2C+ cells in several donors, at about 25-65%. It remained unclear whether the expanded NKG2C-expressing T cell clones were specific for HCMV antigens. The eight sequenced donors were randomly selected healthy volunteers, three men and five women. HCMV serostatus was determined by detecting HCMV-specific IgG in serum with a commercial ELISA kit. Peripheral blood mononuclear cells were isolated from blood by Ficoll density gradient centrifugation. For more than 5 donors, unsorted PBMC were also used to sequence bulk peripheral blood T-cell repertoires. cDNA synthesis was primed from the TCR beta constant segment, followed by two successive PCR amplification steps. Sequencing of the libraries produced 2 x 150 bp reads on Illumina HiSeq 2000/2500, MiSeq or NextSeq. Reads were demultiplexed and grouped by UMI with MIGEC, and clonotypes were assembled and quantified with MiTCR. To exclude erroneous sequences, only TCR cDNA sequences supported by at least two reads were retained. Downstream repertoire analysis used the tcR package, and clonotypes were matched across fractions by CDR3 nucleotide sequence plus V segment. VDJmatch was used to annotate antigen specificity against VDJdb, with one amino acid substitution in CDR3 allowed.

This sequence originates from a man aged 45-60 years who received an inactivated influenza vaccine. Donor details come from another sample of the same person, matched by shared clones. The sample was PBMCs from blood, taken on the day of vaccination. The chain was built from TRBV6-1 and TRBJ2-1, with 7 bases matching TRBD1. The CDR3 region: CASRGGRENNEQFF. The DNA sequence is TGTGCCAGCAGAGGGGGCAGAGAGAACAATGAGCAGTTCTTC.